This passage covers 26 T cell receptor beta chains from one sample sequenced in a study of untreated major depressive disorder. The protocol was immunoSEQ multiplex PCR, while the TCRdb copy is restricted to in-frame clones and leaves out a portion. The table has about 19,000 clones, around 85% seen once. The specimen sequenced was CD4+ T cells from PBMCs. These receptors all come from a woman in her 30s in good health.

The CDR3 nucleotides read TGCAGCGTTGAGGACAGTAACTATGGCTACACCTTC. It encodes CSVEDSNYGYTF. This chain connects TRBV29-1 to TRBJ1-2; D is possibly TRBD1 (6 bases). The CDR3 totals 12 residues. The germline gives CDR1 SQVTM, CDR2 ANQGSEA. Trimming removed 3 bases from V and 1 base from J, with 6 bases in between.

The rearrangement uses TRBV2 and TRBJ1-1; 8 bases are shared with TRBD1. Germline V gene lookup returns CDR1 SNHLY and CDR2 FYNNEI. V lost 7 bases to trimming and J lost 2 bases; unmatched junction nucleotides: 3. CDR3 length equals 13 residues. This CDR3 reads CASKGQANTEAFF. The DNA for the CDR3 is TGTGCCAGCAAGGGACAGGCTAACACTGAAGCTTTCTTT. Looking up the rest from reference TRBV2 and TRBJ1-1 gives the full variable domain: EPEVTQTPSHQVTQMGQEVILRCVPISNHLYFYWYRQILGQKVEFLVSFYNNEISEKSEIFDDQFSVERPDGSNFTLKIRSTKLEDSAMYFCASKGQANTEAFFGQGTRLTVV.

The chain uses TRBV18 and TRBJ1-2, with 7 bases identical to TRBD1. The V segment lost 3 bases and the J segment 7 bases; nucleotides outside the gene matches: 11. CDR1 KGHSH and CDR2 LQKENI come from the germline V gene. The CDR3 totals 15 residues. This CDR3 reads CASSPNRDSIAGYTF. The CDR3 coding sequence is TGTGCCAGCTCACCTAATCGGGACAGTATTGCTGGCTACACCTTC.

This clone was counted between two and nine times. The chain recombines TRBV11-3 with TRBJ2-1; D possibly corresponds to TRBD1 (6 bases). Germline V lookup: CDR1 SGHNT, CDR2 YENEEA. Trimming took off 2 bases at V and 10 bases at J, with 15 bases between the two ends. The CDR3 is 14 amino acids. CDR3 nucleotide sequence: TGTGCCAGCAGCTTAACCCAGACAGGCGGGGAGCAGTTCTTC. Amino acids: CASSLTQTGGEQFF.

The genes are TRBV6-6 and TRBJ1-2; D unclear. The CDR3 length is 14 residues. Germline V lookup: CDR1 MNHNY, CDR2 SVGAGI (reference sequence). Trimming removed 0 bases at V and 8 bases at J, with 13 bases between. This chain's CDR3 is CASSYSSRVGGYTF. The DNA for the CDR3 is TGTGCCAGCAGTTACTCTAGTCGGGTAGGAGGCTACACCTTC.

The chain employs TRBV7-9 and TRBJ1-5; D remains unclear. CDR3 length: 16 amino acids. The germline CDR1 and CDR2 sequences are SEHNR and FQNEAQ (reference sequence). With 4 bases removed from V and 0 bases from J, the gap between germline ends came to 13 bases. The CDR3 is CASSWSFGYSNQPQHF. The DNA for the CDR3 is TGTGCCAGCAGCTGGAGCTTTGGGTATAGCAATCAGCCCCAGCATTTT.

V usage is TRBV28 and J usage is TRBJ1-2, with a tentative D call TRBD1 (5 bases). Germline lookup yields CDR1 MDHEN and CDR2 SYDVKM. V dropped 1 base and J dropped 7 bases, with 16 bases sitting between them. The CDR3 spans 15 residues. This chain's CDR3 is CASSLSNPGSGGYTF. CDR3 sequence (DNA): TGTGCCAGCAGTTTATCCAATCCAGGGTCAGGTGGCTACACCTTC.

This clone has a handful of counts. V is TRBV2 and J is TRBJ2-7; no firm D call. In germline, CDR1 is SNHLY, CDR2 FYNNEI. V gave up 8 bases and J gave up 3 bases, with 8 bases separating them. The CDR3 loop spans 11 amino acids. The chain's CDR3 is CASGRNYEQYF. CDR3 DNA sequence: TGTGCCAGCGGACGCAACTACGAGCAGTACTTC.

This chain uses TRBV7-3 with TRBJ2-1; no clear D gene. V dropped 6 bases and J dropped 5 bases, with 11 bases sitting between them. Germline CDR1 and CDR2: SGHTA and FQGTGA. CDR3 length: 13 residues. CDR3 amino acids: CASSSSHNNEQFF. Written as DNA, the CDR3 is TGTGCCAGCAGTTCGTCTCACAACAATGAGCAGTTCTTC.

The genes are TRBV5-5 and TRBJ2-2, with unresolved D. Trimming pared 4 bases from V and 4 bases from J, leaving 14 bases between. The CDR3 sequence is 15 residues long. CDR1 is SGHKS and CDR2 is YYEKEE in the germline V gene (reference sequence). This chain's CDR3 is CASSLTFRSTGELFF. CDR3 DNA: TGTGCCAGCAGCCTTACATTTCGTAGCACCGGGGAGCTGTTTTTT.

This clone was counted once. V usage is TRBV28 and J usage is TRBJ2-7; 9 positions match TRBD2. The CDR3 sequence is 19 residues long. Per the germline V gene, CDR1 is MDHEN and CDR2 is SYDVKM. V trimming: 4 bases; J trimming: 0 bases; junction bases outside the gene matches: 16. The CDR3 DNA reads as TGTGCCAGCAGTTCCACAAGCGGGAGGCTATTATTATTCTCCTACGAGCAGTACTTC. This encodes CASSSTSGRLLLFSYEQYF.

This clone was observed a single time. The chain recombines TRBV7-2 with TRBJ2-7; D uncertain. Trimming cost V 4 bases and J 2 bases, with 12 bases left between them. CDR1 and CDR2 from the germline V gene are SGHTA and FQGNSA. The CDR3 is made up of 14 amino acids. CDR3 DNA sequence: TGTGCCAGCAGCTCCGATTTAACCCCCTACGAGCAGTACTTC. As protein: CASSSDLTPYEQYF. Combining the CDR3 with reference TRBV7-2 and TRBJ2-7 gives the whole variable domain GAGVSQSPSNKVTEKGKDVELRCDPISGHTALYWYRQSLGQGLEFLIYFQGNSAPDKSGLPSDRFSAERTGGSVSTLTIQRTQQEDSAVYLCASSSDLTPYEQYFGPGTRLTVT.

This clone was seen a few times. The rearrangement joins TRBV4-2 to TRBJ2-3; 7 bases agree with TRBD2. The CDR3 contains 15 residues. Germline assignment: CDR1 LGHNA and CDR2 YNFKEQ. J gave up 6 bases and V 1 base, and 7 bases lay outside the gene matches. CDR3 sequence reads: CASSQVGGSSDTQYF. CDR3 DNA sequence: TGTGCCAGCAGCCAAGTGGGCGGGAGTTCGGATACGCAGTATTTT.

The chain carries TRBV4-1 and TRBJ2-5; D is unclear. The V end was cut by 4 bases, the J end by 2 bases, with 2 bases between. CDR1 and CDR2 (germline): MGHRA, YSYEKL. The CDR3 loop spans 11 amino acids. The CDR3: CASSPQETQYF. The DNA of the CDR3 is TGCGCCAGCAGCCCGCAAGAGACCCAGTACTTC.

CDR3 bases: TGTGCCAGCAGCGTAAGACTAGCGGGAGCGAGTGAGCAGTTCTTC. Translation: CASSVRLAGASEQFF. The rearrangement uses TRBV9 and TRBJ2-1; 12 nucleotides match TRBD2. Germline V CDR1 and CDR2: SGDLS, YYNGEE. The CDR3 extends over 15 amino acids. The V and J ends lost 1 base and 9 bases, in that order; junction bases with no gene match: 5. The whole variable domain, remainder taken from reference TRBV9 and TRBJ2-1, is DSGVTQTPKHLITATGQRVTLRCSPRSGDLSVYWYQQSLDQGLQFLIQYYNGEERAKGNILERFSAQQFPDLHSELNLSSLELGDSALYFCASSVRLAGASEQFFGPGTRLTVL.

This clone was recorded only once. The V call is TRBV29-1, the J call TRBJ2-5; 10 bases align to TRBD1. The length of the CDR3 is 15 residues. V was clipped by 6 bases and J by 4 bases; unmatched bases: 11. Germline values: CDR1 SQVTM, CDR2 ANQGSEA. CDR3 in DNA: TGCAGCGTCGCCACCGGGACAGGGGTGGGAGAGACCCAGTACTTC. Translated: CSVATGTGVGETQYF.

This clone was detected a few times. This rearrangement joins TRBV5-1 to TRBJ2-2; D unclear. CDR1 SGHRS and CDR2 YFSETQ come from the germline V gene. This CDR3 is 15 amino acids long. With 0 bases removed from V and 0 bases from J, the gap between germline ends came to 6 bases. The CDR3 DNA reads as TGCGCCAGCAGCTTGGACACACCGAACACCGGGGAGCTGTTTTTT. Its translation: CASSLDTPNTGELFF. The variable domain in full, with the rest retrieved from reference TRBV5-1 and TRBJ2-2, is KAGVTQTPRYLIKTRGQQVTLSCSPISGHRSVSWYQQTPGQGLQFLFEYFSETQRNKGNFPGRFSGRQFSNSRSEMNVSTLELGDSALYLCASSLDTPNTGELFFGEGSRLTVL.

This chain links TRBV9 with TRBJ2-7; D assignment may be TRBD1 or TRBD2 (5 bases each). Germline V gene data show CDR1 as SGDLS and CDR2 as YYNGEE. This CDR3 spans 14 amino acids. Trimming pared 3 bases from V and 6 bases from J, leaving 16 bases between. The chain's CDR3 is CASSAALGTGEQYF. CDR3 DNA: TGTGCCAGCAGCGCAGCCCTGGGGACGGGCGAGCAGTACTTC.

The chain combines TRBV7-8 with TRBJ1-1; 7 nucleotides agree with TRBD1. The junction had 11 bases not matched to a gene; V was cut back by 2 bases and J by 5 bases. In germline, CDR1 is SGHVS, CDR2 FQNEAQ. The CDR3 sequence is 16 residues long. CDR3 residues: CASSLFEGGAGTEAFF. The CDR3 DNA sequence: TGTGCCAGCAGCTTATTCGAAGGGGGCGCAGGGACTGAAGCTTTCTTT.

The chain employs TRBV5-1 and TRBJ1-1, with no clear D. V was pared by 4 bases and J by 9 bases, with 22 bases between. Germline-derived CDR1 and CDR2 are SGHRS and YFSETQ. CDR3 length: 15 amino acids. The CDR3 DNA is TGCGCCAGCAGCGATGGACGGTATGACACTGAACAAGCTTTCTTT. Translating gives CASSDGRYDTEQAFF.

This chain uses TRBV28 with TRBJ1-1; D is ambiguous. CDR1 is MDHEN and CDR2 is SYDVKM in the germline V gene. This CDR3 spans 11 amino acids. The V end lost 4 bases, the J end lost 8 bases, and 8 bases lay between the germline ends. CDR3 protein: CASSYQLEAFF. The DNA of the CDR3 is TGTGCCAGCAGTTACCAGTTGGAAGCTTTCTTT. The variable domain in full, with the rest retrieved from reference TRBV28 and TRBJ1-1, is DVKVTQSSRYLVKRTGEKVFLECVQDMDHENMFWYRQDPGLGLRLIYFSYDVKMKEKGDIPEGYSVSREKKERFSLILESASTNQTSMYLCASSYQLEAFFGQGTRLTVV.

The CDR3 sequence is CASSITGDNQPQHF. The CDR3 DNA reads as TGTGCCAGTAGTATAACGGGGGATAATCAGCCCCAGCATTTT. This chain connects TRBV19 to TRBJ1-5, with D perhaps matching TRBD1 (5 bases). The germline CDR1 and CDR2 sequences are LNHDA and SQIVND (reference sequence). Trimming stripped 2 bases from V and 4 bases from J, with 9 bases between. The CDR3 totals 14 residues.

The chain joins TRBV7-8 to TRBJ2-7, with 7 bases aligning to TRBD1. This CDR3 is 12 amino acids long. Trimming at V came to 5 bases and at J to 6 bases, leaving 4 bases not matched to a gene. Germline loops: CDR1 SGHVS, CDR2 FQNEAQ. As DNA, the CDR3 is TGTGCCAGCAGCCAGGGACAGACCGAGCAGTACTTC. Protein sequence: CASSQGQTEQYF.

A single count supports this clone. The V gene is TRBV11-1, the J gene TRBJ2-5; D unresolved. This CDR3 comprises 13 residues. V lost 1 base and J lost 3, with 6 bases in between. Germline V CDR1 and CDR2: SGHAT, FQDESV (reference sequence). The DNA of the CDR3 is TGTGCCAGCAGCTTAGGCGCAAAAGAGACCCAGTACTTC. Its protein product is CASSLGAKETQYF. Drawing the rest from reference TRBV11-1 and TRBJ2-5, the complete variable domain is EAEVAQSPRYKITEKSQAVAFWCDPISGHATLYWYRQILGQGPELLVQFQDESVVDDSQLPKDRFSAERLKGVDSTLKIQPAELGDSAMYLCASSLGAKETQYFGPGTRLLVL.

This chain links TRBV4-3 with TRBJ1-3; no reliable D call. The CDR3 totals 15 residues. The ends were cut back, 0 bases at V and 3 bases at J, with 9 bases in the middle. The germline V gene has CDR1 LGHNA and CDR2 YSLEER. CDR3: CASSQDARVGNTIYF. Written as DNA, the CDR3 is TGCGCCAGCAGCCAAGATGCCCGGGTTGGAAACACCATATATTTT.

This sequence joins TRBV9 and TRBJ1-6; the match to TRBD1 covers 11 bases. The V gene's germline CDR1 is SGDLS and CDR2 YYNGEE. After removal of 4 bases from V and 6 bases from J, the junction contained 3 bases not matched to a gene. The CDR3 spans 15 residues. The CDR3 spells CASSQGQGANSPLHF. CDR3 coding DNA: TGTGCCAGCAGCCAAGGACAGGGGGCTAATTCACCCCTCCACTTT.